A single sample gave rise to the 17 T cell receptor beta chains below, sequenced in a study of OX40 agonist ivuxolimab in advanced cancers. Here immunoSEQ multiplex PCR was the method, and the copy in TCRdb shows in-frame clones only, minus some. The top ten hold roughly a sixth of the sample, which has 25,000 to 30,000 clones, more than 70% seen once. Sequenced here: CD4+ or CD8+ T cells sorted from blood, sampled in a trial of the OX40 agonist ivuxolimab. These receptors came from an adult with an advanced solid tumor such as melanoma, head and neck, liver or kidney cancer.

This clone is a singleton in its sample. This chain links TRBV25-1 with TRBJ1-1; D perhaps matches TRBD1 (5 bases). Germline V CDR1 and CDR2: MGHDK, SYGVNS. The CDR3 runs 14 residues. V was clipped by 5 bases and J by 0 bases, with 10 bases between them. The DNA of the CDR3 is TGTGCCAGCAGTAACGGGGCCTTGAACACTGAAGCTTTCTTT. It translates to CASSNGALNTEAFF.

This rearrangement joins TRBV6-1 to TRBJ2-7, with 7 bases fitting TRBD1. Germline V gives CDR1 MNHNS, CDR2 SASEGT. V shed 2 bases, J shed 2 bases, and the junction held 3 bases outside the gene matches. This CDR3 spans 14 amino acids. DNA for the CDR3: TGTGCCAGCAGTGAAATCACAGGGGCCTACGAGCAGTACTTC. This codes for CASSEITGAYEQYF.

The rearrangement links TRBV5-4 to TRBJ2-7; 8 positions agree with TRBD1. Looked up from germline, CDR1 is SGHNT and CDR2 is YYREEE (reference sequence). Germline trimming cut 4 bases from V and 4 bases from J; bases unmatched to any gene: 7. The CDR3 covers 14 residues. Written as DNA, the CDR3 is TGTGCCAGCAGCACGGCCCGGACAGGGTACGAGCAGTACTTC. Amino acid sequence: CASSTARTGYEQYF. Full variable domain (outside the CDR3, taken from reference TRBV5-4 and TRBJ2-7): ETGVTQSPTHLIKTRGQQVTLRCSSQSGHNTVSWYQQALGQGPQFIFQYYREEENGRGNFPPRFSGLQFPNYSSELNVNALELDDSALYLCASSTARTGYEQYFGPGTRLTVT.

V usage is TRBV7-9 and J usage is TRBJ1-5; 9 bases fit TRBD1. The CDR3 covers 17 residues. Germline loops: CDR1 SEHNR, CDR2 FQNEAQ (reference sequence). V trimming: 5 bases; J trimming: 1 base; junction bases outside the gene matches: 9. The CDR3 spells CASSLSTGGSSNQPQHF. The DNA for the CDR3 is TGTGCCAGCAGCCTATCGACAGGGGGATCGAGCAATCAGCCCCAGCATTTT.

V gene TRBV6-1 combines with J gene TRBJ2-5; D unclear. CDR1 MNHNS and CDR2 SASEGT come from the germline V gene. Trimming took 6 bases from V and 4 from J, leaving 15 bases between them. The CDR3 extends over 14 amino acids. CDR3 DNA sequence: TGTGCCAGCAGGGCGCCCCGGGCCCGAGAGACCCAGTACTTC. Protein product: CASRAPRARETQYF.

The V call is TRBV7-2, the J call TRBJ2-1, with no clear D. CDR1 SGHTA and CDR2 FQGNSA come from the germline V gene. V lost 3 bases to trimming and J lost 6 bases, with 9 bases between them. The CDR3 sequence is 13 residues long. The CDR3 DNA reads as TGTGCCAGCAGCTTCTCATCGCCCAATGAGCAGTTCTTC. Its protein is CASSFSSPNEQFF.

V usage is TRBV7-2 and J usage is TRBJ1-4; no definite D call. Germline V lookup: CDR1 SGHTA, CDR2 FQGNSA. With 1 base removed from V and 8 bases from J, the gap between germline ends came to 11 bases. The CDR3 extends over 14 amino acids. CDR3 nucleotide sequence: TGTGCCAGCAGCTTAGGGGCCCGAGGGGAAAAACTGTTTTTT. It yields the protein CASSLGARGEKLFF.

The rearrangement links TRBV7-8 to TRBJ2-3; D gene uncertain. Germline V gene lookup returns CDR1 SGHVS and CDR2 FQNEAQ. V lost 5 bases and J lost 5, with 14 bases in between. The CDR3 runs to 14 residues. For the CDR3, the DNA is TGTGCCAGCAGCCCCCCCTCGGTGCAAGATACGCAGTATTTT. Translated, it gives CASSPPSVQDTQYF. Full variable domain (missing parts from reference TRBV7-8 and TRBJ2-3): GAGVSQSPRYKVAKRGQDVALRCDPISGHVSLFWYQQALGQGPEFLTYFQNEAQLDKSGLPSDRFFAERPEGSVSTLKIQRTQQEDSAVYLCASSPPSVQDTQYFGPGTRLTVL.

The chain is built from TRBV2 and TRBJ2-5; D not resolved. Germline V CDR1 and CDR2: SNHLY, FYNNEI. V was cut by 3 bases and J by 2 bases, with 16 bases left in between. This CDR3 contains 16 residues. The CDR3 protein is CASSEWATGPQETQYF. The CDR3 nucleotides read TGTGCCAGCAGTGAGTGGGCTACTGGTCCTCAAGAGACCCAGTACTTC.

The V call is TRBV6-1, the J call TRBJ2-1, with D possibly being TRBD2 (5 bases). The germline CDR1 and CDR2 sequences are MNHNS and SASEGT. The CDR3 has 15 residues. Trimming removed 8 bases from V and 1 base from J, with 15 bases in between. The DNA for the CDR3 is TGTGCCAGCTCCTTACAAACTAGTTCCTACAATGAGCAGTTCTTC. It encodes CASSLQTSSYNEQFF.

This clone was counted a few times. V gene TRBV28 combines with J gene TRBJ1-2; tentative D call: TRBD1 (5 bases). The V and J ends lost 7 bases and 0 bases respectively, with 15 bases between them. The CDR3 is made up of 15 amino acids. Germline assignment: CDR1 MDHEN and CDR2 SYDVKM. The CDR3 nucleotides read TGTGCCAGCAATTCCTTAAGGGGCGCTAACTATGGCTACACCTTC. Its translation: CASNSLRGANYGYTF.

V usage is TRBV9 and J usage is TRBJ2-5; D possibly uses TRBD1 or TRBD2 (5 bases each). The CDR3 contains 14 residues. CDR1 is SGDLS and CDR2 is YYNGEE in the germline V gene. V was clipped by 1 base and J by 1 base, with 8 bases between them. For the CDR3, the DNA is TGTGCCAGCAGCGTATCAGGGAGCCAAGAGACCCAGTACTTC. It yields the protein CASSVSGSQETQYF.

The CDR3 coding sequence is TGTGCCAGCACCACAGGGGGCTACGAGCAGTACTTC. Its protein product is CASTTGGYEQYF. This chain joins TRBV7-8 and TRBJ2-7, with TRBD1 matching 8 bases. The CDR3 is 12 amino acids. Germline V gene data show CDR1 as SGHVS and CDR2 as FQNEAQ. J lost 3 bases, V lost 7 bases, and 2 bases had no gene match.

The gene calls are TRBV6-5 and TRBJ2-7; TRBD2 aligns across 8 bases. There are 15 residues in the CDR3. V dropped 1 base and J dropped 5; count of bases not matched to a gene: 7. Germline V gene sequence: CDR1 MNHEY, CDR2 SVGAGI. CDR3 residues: CASSYLGLGDDEQYF. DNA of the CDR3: TGTGCCAGCAGTTACTTGGGACTAGGGGACGACGAGCAGTACTTC.

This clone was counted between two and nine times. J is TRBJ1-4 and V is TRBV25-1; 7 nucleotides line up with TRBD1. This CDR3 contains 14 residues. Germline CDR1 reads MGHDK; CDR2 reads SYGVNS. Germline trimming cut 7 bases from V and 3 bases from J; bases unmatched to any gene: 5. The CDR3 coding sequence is TGTGCCAGCACTACAGGGGTTGCTAATGAAAAACTGTTTTTT. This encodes CASTTGVANEKLFF.

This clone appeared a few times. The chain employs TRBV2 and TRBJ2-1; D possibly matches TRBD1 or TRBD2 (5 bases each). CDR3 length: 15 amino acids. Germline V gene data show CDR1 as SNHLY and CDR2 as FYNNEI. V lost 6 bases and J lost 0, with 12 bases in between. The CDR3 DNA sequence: TGTGCCAGCAGGGGGACGGGAAGCTCCTACAATGAGCAGTTCTTC. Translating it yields CASRGTGSSYNEQFF.

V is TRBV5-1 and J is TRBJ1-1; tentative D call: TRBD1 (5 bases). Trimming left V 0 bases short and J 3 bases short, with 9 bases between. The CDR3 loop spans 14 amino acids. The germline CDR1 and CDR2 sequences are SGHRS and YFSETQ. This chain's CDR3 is CASSLGGEYTEAFF. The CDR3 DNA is TGCGCCAGCAGCTTGGGAGGGGAATACACTGAAGCTTTCTTT.